One and the same sample provided the 9 T cell receptor beta chains below, sequenced in a study of shared clonotypes between healthy human individuals. Clones were read by immunoSEQ multiplex PCR, and TCRdb kept only the in-frame ones, dropping some. The data hold 1.5 million to 1.9 million clones, with 95% to 99% observed a single time. The sequencing sample was made of naive CD4+ T cells sorted from blood. Sample subset: CD45RA+ positively selected. Source of these receptors: a man aged 25 to 40 in good health.

The chain uses TRBV7-9 and TRBJ2-4; TRBD1 matches at 7 bases. This CDR3 is 15 amino acids long. The junction had 10 bases not matched to a gene; V was cut back by 7 bases and J by 4 bases. Germline CDR1 reads SEHNR; CDR2 reads FQNEAQ (reference sequence). This CDR3 reads CASTSQGSVKNIQYF. Here the CDR3 DNA reads TGTGCCAGCACCTCACAGGGGTCCGTGAAAAACATTCAGTACTTC.

For this clone: Within the sample, other DNA sequences also encode this same CDR3. This chain uses TRBV28 with TRBJ2-1; D gene uncertain. CDR3 length equals 12 residues. Germline V gene sequence: CDR1 MDHEN, CDR2 SYDVKM. Deletions cut 4 bases from V and 6 bases from J, with 7 bases between. CDR3 in DNA: TGTGCCAGCAGTTCTGACACCAATGAGCAGTTCTTC. Its translation is CASSSDTNEQFF.

This clone came up once. The chain employs TRBV29-1 and TRBJ2-3; TRBD2 agrees at 7 bases. The CDR3 totals 15 residues. CDR1 and CDR2 from the germline V gene are SQVTM and ANQGSEA. The V gene end was trimmed by 1 base and the J gene end by 0 bases; junction bases not matched to a gene: 4. The CDR3, as DNA: TGCAGCGTTGAAGGGGAGGGACCTAGCACAGATACGCAGTATTTT. This encodes CSVEGEGPSTDTQYF.

CDR3 region: CATSYGNQPQHF. The CDR3 DNA sequence: TGTGCCACCTCGTATGGCAATCAGCCCCAGCATTTT. The rearrangement links TRBV6-6 to TRBJ1-5, with D hard to call. CDR3 length equals 12 residues. The germline CDR1 and CDR2 sequences are MNHNY and SVGAGI (reference sequence). The V and J ends lost 10 bases and 2 bases respectively, with 9 bases between them.

The V call is TRBV7-9, the J call TRBJ1-2; D remains ambiguous. V was pared by 2 bases and J by 2 bases, with 9 bases between. The CDR3 has 14 residues. Per germline, CDR1 SEHNR and CDR2 FQNEAQ (reference sequence). The CDR3 loop reads CASSLLATNYGYTF. CDR3 bases: TGTGCCAGCAGCTTACTTGCAACAAACTATGGCTACACCTTC.

This chain uses TRBV7-9 with TRBJ2-5, with 14 positions matching TRBD2. Germline CDR1 is SEHNR and CDR2 is FQNEAQ (reference sequence). Trimming at V came to 5 bases and at J to 2 bases, leaving 4 bases not matched to a gene. The CDR3 sequence is 16 residues long. CDR3 in amino acids: CASSRRLAGGQETQYF. The DNA for the CDR3 is TGTGCCAGCAGCAGAAGACTAGCGGGAGGGCAAGAGACCCAGTACTTC.

As for this clone: Other nucleotide sequences in the sample specify the same CDR3. V usage is TRBV9 and J usage is TRBJ2-2; 8 nucleotides line up with TRBD1. With V trimmed by 0 bases and J by 3 bases, 1 base remained unmatched. The CDR3 sequence is 15 residues long. CDR1 is SGDLS and CDR2 is YYNGEE in the germline V gene. The CDR3 spells CASSVGQGYTGELFF. CDR3 nucleotide sequence: TGTGCCAGCAGCGTAGGACAGGGGTACACCGGGGAGCTGTTTTTT. The full variable domain, rest sourced from reference TRBV9 and TRBJ2-2, is DSGVTQTPKHLITATGQRVTLRCSPRSGDLSVYWYQQSLDQGLQFLIQYYNGEERAKGNILERFSAQQFPDLHSELNLSSLELGDSALYFCASSVGQGYTGELFFGEGSRLTVL.

V and J are TRBV5-1 and TRBJ2-7; D is possibly TRBD2 (5 bases). V was trimmed by 8 bases and J by 2 bases, leaving 11 bases between them. The CDR3 is 12 residues long. CDR1 and CDR2 from the germline V gene are SGHRS and YFSETQ. The CDR3 nucleotides read TGCGCCAGTTCTACGGGAACCTACGAGCAGTACTTC. This codes for CASSTGTYEQYF.

V gene TRBV5-4 combines with J gene TRBJ1-5, with D unclear. CDR1 is SGHNT and CDR2 is YYREEE in the germline V gene (reference sequence). The length of the CDR3 is 12 residues. The V end lost 1 base, the J end lost 5 bases, and 4 bases lay between the germline ends. This CDR3 reads CASSLKDQPQHF. CDR3 DNA sequence: TGTGCCAGCAGCTTGAAGGATCAGCCCCAGCATTTT.